Each of the 10 T cell receptor beta chains below was sequenced from the same sample in a study of blood T cell repertoires in COVID-19. TCRdb's copy holds only in-frame clones and misses some; the assay was immunoSEQ multiplex PCR. Seen here are roughly 150,000 clones, 76% observed once, and the top ten hold approximately 3.7%. Sequencing was performed on peripheral blood. The origin of the receptors is a woman of 80 years or more with acute or convalescent COVID-19.

Only one count was recorded for this clone. This chain links TRBV5-4 with TRBJ1-1; tentative D call: TRBD1 (6 bases). Germline CDR1 SGHNT, CDR2 YYREEE (reference sequence). This CDR3 spans 17 amino acids. Trimming cost V 0 bases and J 4 bases, with 19 bases left between them. The CDR3 nucleotides are TGTGCCAGCAGCTTGGGCGGGGGCCTTCTCTTGCTCACTGAAGCTTTCTTT. Protein sequence: CASSLGGGLLLLTEAFF. Combining the CDR3 with reference TRBV5-4 and TRBJ1-1 gives the whole variable domain ETGVTQSPTHLIKTRGQQVTLRCSSQSGHNTVSWYQQALGQGPQFIFQYYREEENGRGNFPPRFSGLQFPNYSSELNVNALELDDSALYLCASSLGGGLLLLTEAFFGQGTRLTVV.

The chain employs TRBV7-2 and TRBJ2-1; 15 nucleotides match TRBD2. The CDR3 spans 15 residues. The junction had 9 bases not matched to a gene; V was cut back by 8 bases and J by 10 bases. Germline CDR1 and CDR2: SGHTA and FQGNSA. The CDR3 DNA is TGTGCCAGCGGATGGACTAGCGGGGGGGCCATGGAGCAGTTCTTC. Translated, it gives CASGWTSGGAMEQFF.

This chain uses TRBV2 with TRBJ2-7, with 14 bases lining up with TRBD2. V shed 6 bases and J 3 bases; nucleotides not matched to a gene: 1. The CDR3 length is 14 residues. Germline loops: CDR1 SNHLY, CDR2 FYNNEI. The CDR3 is CASRGLAGVYEQYF. CDR3 DNA: TGTGCCAGCAGGGGACTAGCGGGAGTCTACGAGCAGTACTTC.

V and J are TRBV6-6 and TRBJ1-2; D is possibly TRBD1 (5 bases). The CDR3 loop spans 16 amino acids. Trimming left V 1 base short and J 6 bases short, with 18 bases between. In germline, CDR1 is MNHNY, CDR2 SVGAGI (reference sequence). The CDR3 DNA reads TGTGCCAGCAGTTACTACGAAGGTGGAGGGGTCGATGGCTACACCTTC. Residues: CASSYYEGGGVDGYTF.

V and J are TRBV18 and TRBJ2-7; 10 bases line up with TRBD2. The CDR3 consists of 13 residues. V trimming: 6 bases; J trimming: 5 bases; junction bases outside the gene matches: 4. Germline loops: CDR1 KGHSH, CDR2 LQKENI. The CDR3 DNA reads TGTGCCAGCTCGCCTAGCGGGAGTGACGAGCAGTACTTC. Amino acid sequence: CASSPSGSDEQYF.

The chain carries TRBV18 and TRBJ1-1, with D tentatively TRBD1 (6 bases). The CDR3 has 14 amino acids. CDR1 and CDR2 (germline): KGHSH, LQKENI. The V gene lost 4 bases and the J gene lost 4 bases, with 13 bases spanning the gap. The CDR3 is CASSHGTKGTEAFF. Here the CDR3 DNA reads TGTGCCAGCTCACACGGGACAAAAGGCACTGAAGCTTTCTTT.

In its sample, this clone was seen a few times. J is TRBJ1-1 and V is TRBV30; no reliable D call. Germline V CDR1 and CDR2: GTSNPN, SVGIG (reference sequence). The CDR3 sequence is 13 residues long. Trimming stripped 5 bases from V and 4 bases from J, with 14 bases between. The CDR3 region is CAWARSVGTEAFF. In nucleotides, the CDR3 is TGTGCCTGGGCCCGGTCGGTCGGCACTGAAGCTTTCTTT.

V and J are TRBV6-5 and TRBJ1-6; TRBD1 aligns across 9 bases. The CDR3 spans 15 residues. Germline CDR1 MNHEY, CDR2 SVGAGI. The J segment lost 7 bases and the V segment lost 6 bases, leaving 7 bases of the junction unmatched. The CDR3 DNA is TGTGCCAGCAGGACAGAGGGACAGGGAAATTCACCCCTCCACTTT. It specifies CASRTEGQGNSPLHF.

This chain links TRBV29-1 with TRBJ1-5; D might be TRBD1 (5 bases). Per the germline V gene, CDR1 is SQVTM and CDR2 is ANQGSEA. V lost 4 bases and J 9 bases, leaving 16 bases between the germline ends. This CDR3 comprises 13 residues. CDR3 coding DNA: TGCAGCGTTGGAGGGACTGGCCAAGGGCCCCAGCATTTT. Translated, it gives CSVGGTGQGPQHF.

The rearrangement links TRBV9 to TRBJ1-1; possibly TRBD1 for D (5 bases). This CDR3 has 16 amino acids. CDR1 and CDR2 (germline): SGDLS, YYNGEE. V dropped 1 base and J dropped 6 bases, with 19 bases sitting between them. Written as DNA, the CDR3 is TGTGCCAGCAGCGTAAGTTCAGGGACTAGGAAATCTGAAGCTTTCTTT. This gives the protein CASSVSSGTRKSEAFF.